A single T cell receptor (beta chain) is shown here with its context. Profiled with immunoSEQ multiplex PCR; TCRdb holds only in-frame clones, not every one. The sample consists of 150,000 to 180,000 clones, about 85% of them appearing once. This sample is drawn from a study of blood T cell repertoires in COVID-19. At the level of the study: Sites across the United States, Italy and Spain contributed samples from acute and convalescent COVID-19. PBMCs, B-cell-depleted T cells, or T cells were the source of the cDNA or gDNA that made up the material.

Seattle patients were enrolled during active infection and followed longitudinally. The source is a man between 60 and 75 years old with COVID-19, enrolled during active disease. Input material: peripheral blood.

This chain's CDR3 is CASRGTGTFYEQYF. The CDR3 DNA reads TGTGCCAGCAGAGGGACAGGGACCTTCTACGAGCAGTACTTC. The chain is built from TRBV6-5 and TRBJ2-7, with 9 bases matching TRBD1. Germline V gene sequence: CDR1 MNHEY, CDR2 SVGAGI. This CDR3 comprises 14 residues. The J segment lost 3 bases and the V segment lost 6 bases, leaving 6 bases of the junction unmatched.